Listed here are 10 T cell receptor beta chains from one sample, sequenced in a study of T cell changes during pregnancy in multiple sclerosis. Clones were sequenced by immunoSEQ multiplex PCR, and TCRdb holds only the in-frame ones, with some missing. The table records around 66,000 clones, roughly 91% of them present only once. The sequenced sample was peripheral blood, obtained in the third trimester of pregnancy. These receptors were collected from a female donor in good health, enrolled as a control in a pregnancy study.

The chain links TRBV28 to TRBJ2-2; D is unresolved. V gave up 2 bases and J gave up 6 bases, with 4 bases separating them. Germline V lookup: CDR1 MDHEN, CDR2 SYDVKM. The CDR3 totals 12 residues. CDR3: CASSLPAGELFF. In nucleotides, the CDR3 is TGTGCCAGCAGTTTACCAGCCGGGGAGCTGTTTTTT.

The table lists this clone with a count of one. The CDR3 spells CASDRDRVPNEQYF. The CDR3 nucleotides read TGCGCCAGCGACCGGGACAGGGTCCCCAACGAGCAGTACTTC. The gene calls are TRBV10-2 and TRBJ2-7, with 9 bases matching TRBD1. Trimming cost V 8 bases and J 5 bases; bases outside gene matches: 10. The germline gives CDR1 WSHSY, CDR2 SAAADI. The CDR3 length is 14 residues.

This chain uses TRBV9 with TRBJ1-2; D is unclear. V was shortened by 0 bases and J by 5 bases, with 11 bases between the two germline ends. CDR1 SGDLS and CDR2 YYNGEE come from the germline V gene. The CDR3 contains 14 residues. CDR3 bases: TGTGCCAGCAGCGTAGATGACCGACTATATGGCTACACCTTC. Protein sequence: CASSVDDRLYGYTF.

V gene TRBV9 combines with J gene TRBJ1-4; 9 bases match TRBD1. This CDR3 region has 15 residues. With V trimmed by 4 bases and J by 10 bases, 11 bases remained unmatched. The V gene's germline CDR1 is SGDLS and CDR2 YYNGEE. Here the CDR3 DNA reads TGTGCCAGCAGCCAGGGAGGGACAGGGTCGCGAAAACTGTTTTTT. Translating gives CASSQGGTGSRKLFF.

The genes are TRBV12-5 and TRBJ1-1; perhaps TRBD1 as D (5 bases). V dropped 8 bases and J dropped 1 base, with 14 bases sitting between them. Germline lookup yields CDR1 LGHNT and CDR2 FRNRAP. The CDR3 sequence is 14 residues long. This CDR3 is CASNQWGGNTEAFF. The CDR3 nucleotides read TGTGCTAGTAATCAATGGGGCGGGAACACTGAAGCTTTCTTT.

Remarks on this clone: Compared with germline, one end of the junction differs, possibly owing to a read error. The identical CDR3 is also encoded by other nucleotide sequences in the sample. The chain recombines TRBV29-1 with TRBJ1-2; D remains unclear. The CDR3 sequence is 15 residues long. The germline CDR1 and CDR2 sequences are SQVTM and ANQGSEA. The CDR3 sequence: CSVEEAPSGDYGYTF. The CDR3 nucleotides are TGTAGCGTTGAAGAAGCCCCTAGCGGGGACTATGGCTACACCTTC.

J is TRBJ2-5 and V is TRBV9; tentatively, D is TRBD1 (6 bases). CDR1 is SGDLS, CDR2 YYNGEE, per germline. The CDR3 runs 13 residues. V gave up 6 bases and J gave up 1 base, with 10 bases separating them. CDR3 DNA: TGTGCCAGCACTGGACAGCCCCAAGAGACCCAGTACTTC. This gives the protein CASTGQPQETQYF.

The sample holds one count of this clone. V is TRBV19 and J is TRBJ2-5; 7 bases agree with TRBD2. The CDR3 runs 15 residues. J gave up 5 bases and V 1 base, and 7 bases lay outside the gene matches. From germline, CDR1 is LNHDA and CDR2 SQIVND (reference sequence). CDR3 coding DNA: TGTGCCAGTAGTATAGGGAGCGGGATTGTGGAGACCCAGTACTTC. This codes for CASSIGSGIVETQYF.

DNA for the CDR3: TGTGCCAGCAGTTACTCGGGCGGGATGGTCTCCTACGAGCAGTACTTC. Its translation is CASSYSGGMVSYEQYF. This chain connects TRBV6-5 to TRBJ2-5, with D maybe TRBD2 (6 bases). With the DNA end fitting TRBJ2-7 better, the J assignment may be wrong. Per the germline V gene, CDR1 is MNHEY and CDR2 is SVGAGI. The CDR3 runs 16 residues.

The chain recombines TRBV5-1 with TRBJ1-3; 8 nucleotides agree with TRBD1. The trim removed 4 bases at V and 0 bases at J, leaving 6 bases unmatched. The CDR3 covers 16 residues. The germline V gene has CDR1 SGHRS and CDR2 YFSETQ. The CDR3 protein is CASSPDRAPSGNTIYF. CDR3 in DNA: TGCGCCAGCAGCCCGGACAGGGCACCCTCTGGAAACACCATATATTTT.